These 25 T cell receptor beta chains were sequenced from one sample in a study of cytomegalovirus exposure and HLA in healthy donors. PCR was performed using 60 Vbeta and 13 Jbeta primers. Sequencing used immunoSEQ multiplex PCR; TCRdb keeps in-frame clones, though not all of them. The sample comprises under 200,000 clones, 84% of which are singletons, and around 6% rests with the top ten. Sequencing was performed on PBMCs. The receptors stem from a man between 45 and 60 years old in good health and CMV-seropositive.

This sequence joins TRBV5-5 and TRBJ2-4; D is undetermined. Trimming removed 2 bases from V and 0 bases from J, with 12 bases in between. This CDR3 is 16 amino acids long. From germline, CDR1 is SGHKS and CDR2 YYEKEE (reference sequence). CDR3 amino acids: CASSLIQSLAKNIQYF. The CDR3 DNA reads as TGTGCCAGCAGCTTAATACAGAGTCTAGCCAAAAACATTCAGTACTTC.

This clone was detected a few times. This chain connects TRBV6-1 to TRBJ2-3; perhaps TRBD1 as D (6 bases). CDR3 length: 15 amino acids. Per the germline V gene, CDR1 is MNHNS and CDR2 is SASEGT. V was cut by 2 bases and J by 3 bases, with 12 bases left in between. This chain's CDR3 is CASSEPTGLTDTQYF. DNA of the CDR3: TGTGCCAGCAGTGAACCGACAGGCTTGACAGATACGCAGTATTTT.

V usage is TRBV2 and J usage is TRBJ2-3; 7 positions match TRBD1. With V trimmed by 6 bases and J by 3 bases, 6 bases remained unmatched. This CDR3 has 14 residues. Germline V gene lookup returns CDR1 SNHLY and CDR2 FYNNEI. The CDR3 loop reads CASRPGGATDTQYF. The CDR3 coding sequence is TGTGCCAGCAGACCAGGGGGAGCGACAGATACGCAGTATTTT.

The gene calls are TRBV28 and TRBJ1-1; no reliable D call. CDR3 size: 11 residues. V shed 7 bases and J shed 0 bases, with 3 bases lying between them. In germline, CDR1 is MDHEN, CDR2 SYDVKM. CDR3 bases: TGTGCCAGCATAGTGAACACTGAAGCTTTCTTT. Protein sequence: CASIVNTEAFF.

This chain links TRBV5-1 with TRBJ1-1; D is unresolved. Trimming took off 0 bases at V and 3 bases at J, with 12 bases between the two ends. The CDR3 loop spans 15 amino acids. The germline CDR1 and CDR2 sequences are SGHRS and YFSETQ. In DNA form, the CDR3 reads TGCGCCAGCAGCTTGGACGGGGTAAGGTACACTGAAGCTTTCTTT. Translation gives CASSLDGVRYTEAFF.

This clone was detected a few times. The gene calls are TRBV7-9 and TRBJ1-1; a weak D match, TRBD1 (5 bases). Trimming left V 5 bases short and J 1 base short, with 11 bases between. CDR3 length: 14 amino acids. Germline CDR1 reads SEHNR; CDR2 reads FQNEAQ (reference sequence). The CDR3 sequence: CASSTGTENTEAFF. CDR3 in DNA: TGTGCCAGCAGCACCGGGACTGAGAACACTGAAGCTTTCTTT.

This clone occurred a few times. The CDR3 nucleotides read TGCGCCAGCAGCGCGTCCGCGGGCACCGGGGAGCTGTTTTTT. Its protein is CASSASAGTGELFF. The rearrangement joins TRBV5-1 to TRBJ2-2, with D tentatively TRBD2 (5 bases). This CDR3 contains 14 residues. The V and J ends lost 4 bases and 4 bases respectively, with 11 bases between them. Per the germline V gene, CDR1 is SGHRS and CDR2 is YFSETQ.

This rearrangement joins TRBV9 to TRBJ1-2, with 7 bases lining up with TRBD1. Per germline, CDR1 SGDLS and CDR2 YYNGEE. The CDR3 length is 12 residues. J was trimmed by 7 bases and V by 7 bases; bases with no gene match: 7. The CDR3 DNA sequence: TGTGCCAGCTTACGACAGGGATCTGGCTACACCTTC. Amino acid sequence: CASLRQGSGYTF.

The rearrangement uses TRBV11-2 and TRBJ2-7; D is possibly TRBD2 (7 bases). CDR1 and CDR2 (germline): SGHAT, FQNNGV. This CDR3 is built from 16 residues. Trimming stripped 0 bases from V and 0 bases from J, with 12 bases between. The CDR3: CASSLDPGGPSYEQYF. CDR3 in DNA: TGTGCCAGCAGCTTAGATCCGGGGGGCCCCTCCTACGAGCAGTACTTC.

The V gene is TRBV7-9, the J gene TRBJ1-2; D not resolved. This CDR3 region has 10 residues. Germline assignment: CDR1 SEHNR and CDR2 FQNEAQ (reference sequence). V gave up 3 bases and J gave up 13 bases, with 9 bases separating them. CDR3 DNA: TGTGCCAGCAGCTTTGAGGCTTTCACCTTC. This encodes CASSFEAFTF. Complete variable domain (other parts from reference TRBV7-9 and TRBJ1-2): DTGVSQNPRHKITKRGQNVTFRCDPISEHNRLYWYRQTLGQGPEFLTYFQNEAQLEKSRLLSDRFSAERPKGSFSTLEIQRTEQGDSAMYLCASSFEAFTFGSGTRLTVV.

This clone was seen more than once but under ten times. The rearrangement links TRBV7-9 to TRBJ1-4; TRBD1 aligns across 8 bases. This CDR3 is 14 amino acids long. The ends lost 5 bases at V and 5 bases at J; junction bases unmatched: 4. Germline V gene data show CDR1 as SEHNR and CDR2 as FQNEAQ (reference sequence). The CDR3 protein is CASSRQGMNEKLFF. The CDR3 bases are TGTGCCAGCAGCCGACAGGGGATGAATGAAAAACTGTTTTTT.

This chain joins TRBV4-2 and TRBJ2-2; the D gene is possibly TRBD2 (6 bases). V dropped 1 base and J dropped 0 bases, with 9 bases sitting between them. This CDR3 region has 16 residues. Per germline, CDR1 LGHNA and CDR2 YNFKEQ. CDR3: CASSQGVAANTGELFF. The CDR3 nucleotides read TGTGCCAGCAGCCAAGGAGTAGCGGCGAACACCGGGGAGCTGTTTTTT.

CDR3 amino acids: CASSSWTGDNSPLHF. The CDR3 nucleotides are TGCGCCAGCAGCAGCTGGACAGGGGATAATTCACCCCTCCACTTT. The V and J genes are TRBV5-1 and TRBJ1-6; 9 bases agree with TRBD1. J was trimmed by 5 bases and V by 4 bases; bases with no gene match: 4. This CDR3 comprises 15 residues. The V gene's germline CDR1 is SGHRS and CDR2 YFSETQ.

The chain is built from TRBV4-2 and TRBJ2-1; the match to TRBD2 covers 9 bases. The CDR3 has 15 amino acids. The V gene's germline CDR1 is LGHNA and CDR2 YNFKEQ. V dropped 3 bases and J dropped 5; count of bases not matched to a gene: 5. CDR3: CASSQEGTSNNEQFF. The CDR3 nucleotides are TGTGCCAGCAGCCAGGAAGGGACTAGCAACAATGAGCAGTTCTTC.

The rearrangement joins TRBV11-2 to TRBJ2-7; the match to TRBD1 covers 8 bases. V was clipped by 4 bases and J by 4 bases; unmatched bases: 3. CDR3 length: 13 amino acids. Germline CDR1 SGHAT, CDR2 FQNNGV. CDR3 bases: TGTGCCAGCAGCTATGACAGGGGATACGAGCAGTACTTC. Amino acid sequence: CASSYDRGYEQYF.

This chain connects TRBV15 to TRBJ2-5; TRBD1 matches 10 bases. With 3 bases clipped from V and 5 bases from J, the junction kept 0 bases outside the gene matches. This CDR3 is built from 13 residues. Looked up from germline, CDR1 is LNHNV and CDR2 is YYDKDF (reference sequence). The CDR3 nucleotides read TGTGCCACCAGCAGGGGACAGGGGGAGACCCAGTACTTC. Protein sequence: CATSRGQGETQYF.

The chain is built from TRBV5-8 and TRBJ2-7; D is uncertain. The V and J ends lost 0 bases and 4 bases respectively, with 8 bases between them. The CDR3 runs 13 residues. In germline, CDR1 is SGHTS, CDR2 YDEGEE. The CDR3 bases are TGTGCCAGCAGCTTGGCGCCACTATACGAGCAGTACTTC. This encodes CASSLAPLYEQYF.

Here the CDR3 reads CASKGGGASYEQYF. CDR3 in DNA: TGCGCCAGCAAAGGCGGGGGGGCCTCCTACGAGCAGTACTTC. The chain is built from TRBV5-1 and TRBJ2-7; TRBD2 matches at 9 bases. With 6 bases clipped from V and 0 bases from J, the junction kept 4 bases outside the gene matches. CDR3 length: 14 amino acids. Germline V CDR1 and CDR2: SGHRS, YFSETQ.

The V gene is TRBV25-1, the J gene TRBJ2-1; 10 bases map to TRBD1. Germline V gene lookup returns CDR1 MGHDK and CDR2 SYGVNS. The CDR3 sequence is 17 residues long. The trim removed 3 bases at V and 5 bases at J, leaving 10 bases unmatched. The chain's CDR3 is CASSDSSGQGLHNEQFF. Here the CDR3 DNA reads TGTGCCAGCAGTGATTCCTCGGGACAGGGGCTCCACAATGAGCAGTTCTTC.

V and J are TRBV7-9 and TRBJ2-1; no definite D call. V was clipped by 1 base and J by 5 bases, with 9 bases between them. The CDR3 runs to 14 residues. CDR1 and CDR2 (germline): SEHNR, FQNEAQ (reference sequence). DNA of the CDR3: TGTGCCAGCAGCTTAGGGATCCAGGACAATGAGCAGTTCTTC. This codes for CASSLGIQDNEQFF.

In DNA form, the CDR3 reads TGTGCCAGCAGCTCCCAACCACCGGGACAGGCTTATGAAAAACTGTTTTTT. Residues: CASSSQPPGQAYEKLFF. The chain links TRBV5-4 to TRBJ1-4, with 8 bases matching TRBD1. The trim removed 3 bases at V and 6 bases at J, leaving 13 bases unmatched. CDR1 is SGHNT, CDR2 YYREEE, per germline (reference sequence). The length of the CDR3 is 17 residues.

In the case of this clone: One end of the junction does not line up with germline, which may come from a read error. V gene TRBV5-1 combines with J gene TRBJ1-2; 7 nucleotides align to TRBD1. Germline V lookup: CDR1 SGHRS, CDR2 YFSETQ. There are 13 residues in the CDR3. As DNA, the CDR3 is TGCGCCAGCAGACGGGACAGCTCCGGTGGCCACACCTTC. This codes for CASRRDSSGGHTF.

This clone was detected once. This rearrangement joins TRBV10-1 to TRBJ2-2; D gene uncertain. Germline V gene sequence: CDR1 WNHNN, CDR2 SYGVQD (reference sequence). The V end was cut by 9 bases, the J end by 1 base, with 12 bases between. This CDR3 has 14 amino acids. The CDR3 sequence is CASEDGRNTGELFF. CDR3 bases: TGCGCCAGTGAAGATGGCAGGAACACCGGGGAGCTGTTTTTT.

The rearrangement links TRBV5-6 to TRBJ1-2; TRBD1 agrees at 12 bases. V lost 4 bases to trimming and J lost 5 bases; unmatched junction nucleotides: 9. Germline V lookup: CDR1 SGHDT, CDR2 YYEEEE. The CDR3 is 16 residues long. DNA of the CDR3: TGTGCCAGCAGCCAGGGGACAGGGGGCACCAGATATGGCTACACCTTC. Amino acids: CASSQGTGGTRYGYTF. The variable domain in full, completed from reference TRBV5-6 and TRBJ1-2, reads DAGVTQSPTHLIKTRGQQVTLRCSPKSGHDTVSWYQQALGQGPQFIFQYYEEEERQRGNFPDRFSGHQFPNYSSELNVNALLLGDSALYLCASSQGTGGTRYGYTFGSGTRLTVV.

The CDR3 bases are TGTGCCAGCAGCTTGGAAAGCGGGGGCTACGAGCAGTACTTC. Its protein is CASSLESGGYEQYF. The V gene is TRBV5-5, the J gene TRBJ2-7; 8 bases line up with TRBD2. Per the germline V gene, CDR1 is SGHKS and CDR2 is YYEKEE (reference sequence). Losses at the gene ends were 0 bases for V and 3 bases for J; bases not matched to a gene: 2. The CDR3 has 14 residues.